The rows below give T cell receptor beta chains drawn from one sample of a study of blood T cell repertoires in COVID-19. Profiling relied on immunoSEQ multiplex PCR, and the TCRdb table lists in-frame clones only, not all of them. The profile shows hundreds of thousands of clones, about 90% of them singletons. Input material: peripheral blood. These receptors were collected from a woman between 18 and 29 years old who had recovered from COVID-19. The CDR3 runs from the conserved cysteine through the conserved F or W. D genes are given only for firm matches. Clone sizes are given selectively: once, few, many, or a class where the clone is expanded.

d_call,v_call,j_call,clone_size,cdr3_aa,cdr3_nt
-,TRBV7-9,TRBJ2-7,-,CASSLGGYAEQYF,TGTGCCAGCAGCTTAGGAGGATACGCCGAGCAGTACTTC
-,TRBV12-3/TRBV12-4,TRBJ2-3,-,CASTSGDTQYF,TGTGCCAGCACATCCGGGGATACGCAGTATTTT
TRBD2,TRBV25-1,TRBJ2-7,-,CASSELSRTSGHEQYF,TGTGCCAGCAGTGAATTGAGTAGGACTAGTGGGCACGAGCAGTACTTC
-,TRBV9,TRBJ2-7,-,CASSGGFSPAFYEQYF,TGTGCCAGCAGCGGCGGTTTTAGCCCTGCTTTCTACGAGCAGTACTTC
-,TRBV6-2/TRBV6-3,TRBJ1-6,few,CASSYAEDKLLNSPLHF,TGTGCCAGCAGTTACGCCGAGGACAAGCTGCTGAACTCACCCCTCCACTTT
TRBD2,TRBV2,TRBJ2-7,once,CASRVSGYEQYF,TGTGCCAGCAGAGTTAGCGGGTACGAGCAGTACTTC
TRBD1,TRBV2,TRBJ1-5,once,CATLDREISNQPQHF,TGTGCCACGCTAGACAGGGAAATATCCAATCAGCCCCAGCATTTT
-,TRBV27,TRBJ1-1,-,CASSSIRGMNTEAFF,TGTGCCAGCAGTTCTATAAGGGGGATGAACACTGAAGCTTTCTTT
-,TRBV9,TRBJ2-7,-,CASSVESAYEQYF,TGTGCCAGCAGCGTAGAGTCAGCCTACGAGCAGTACTTC
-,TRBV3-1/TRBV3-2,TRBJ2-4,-,CASSHGQLAKNIQYF,TGTGCCAGCAGCCACGGACAACTAGCCAAAAACATTCAGTACTTC
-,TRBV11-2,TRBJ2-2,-,CASSLVGRQANTGELFF,TGTGCCAGCAGCTTAGTAGGGCGACAGGCCAACACCGGGGAGCTGTTTTTT
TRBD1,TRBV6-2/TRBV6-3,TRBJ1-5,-,CASSISGTVSNQPQHF,TGTGCCAGCAGTATCTCCGGGACAGTGAGCAATCAGCCCCAGCATTTT
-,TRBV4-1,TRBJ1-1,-,CASSLDITYTEAFF,TGCGCCAGCAGCCTGGACATCACCTACACTGAAGCTTTCTTT
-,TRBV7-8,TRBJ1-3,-,CASSRGGTTSGNTIYF,TGTGCCAGCAGCCGCGGGGGGACGACCTCTGGAAACACCATATATTTT
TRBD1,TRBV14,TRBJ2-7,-,CASSQLGQGMGEQYF,TGTGCCAGCAGCCAACTAGGACAGGGCATGGGGGAGCAGTACTTC
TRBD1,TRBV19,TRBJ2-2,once,CASSTTQGAGELFF,TGTGCCAGTAGTACGACTCAGGGGGCCGGGGAGCTGTTTTTT
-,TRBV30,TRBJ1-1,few,CAWRIRGTEAFF,TGTGCCTGGAGGATAAGGGGCACTGAAGCTTTCTTT
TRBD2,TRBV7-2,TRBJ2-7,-,CASSLVASGTYEQYF,TGTGCCAGCAGCTTAGTAGCTAGCGGGACCTACGAGCAGTACTTC
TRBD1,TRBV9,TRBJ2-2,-,CASMGTASGELFF,TGTGCCAGCATGGGGACAGCCTCCGGGGAGCTGTTTTTT
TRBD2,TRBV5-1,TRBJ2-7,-,CASSPSTSGYYEQYF,TGCGCCAGCAGCCCGTCGACTAGCGGCTACTACGAGCAGTACTTC
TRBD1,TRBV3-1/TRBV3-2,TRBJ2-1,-,CASSQVPPGQGWNEQFF,TGTGCCAGCAGCCAAGTACCTCCGGGACAGGGCTGGAATGAGCAGTTCTTC
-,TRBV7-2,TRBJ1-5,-,CASSFGRGQPQHF,TGTGCCAGCAGCTTCGGGAGGGGACAGCCCCAGCATTTT
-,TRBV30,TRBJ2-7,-,CAWNNVGGPIYEQYF,TGTGCCTGGAATAATGTGGGAGGACCCATCTACGAGCAGTACTTC
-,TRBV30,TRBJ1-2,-,CAWSVPSRGIRGYTF,TGTGCCTGGAGTGTACCTTCGAGGGGGATTCGCGGCTACACCTTC
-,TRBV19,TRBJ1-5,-,CASTYSLRGPQHF,TGTGCCAGTACGTACAGCCTCAGGGGGCCCCAGCATTTT
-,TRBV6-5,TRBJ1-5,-,CASSWDSKQPQHF,TGTGCCAGCAGTTGGGACTCAAAACAGCCCCAGCATTTT
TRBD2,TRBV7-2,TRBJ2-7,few,CASSISGSSYEQYF,TGTGCCAGCAGCATCAGCGGGAGCTCCTACGAGCAGTACTTC
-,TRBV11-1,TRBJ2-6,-,CASSPPGNGANVLTF,TGTGCCAGCAGTCCTCCGGGGAACGGGGCCAACGTCCTGACTTTC
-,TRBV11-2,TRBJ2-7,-,CASSPDRQYEQYF,TGTGCCAGCAGCCCAGATCGACAGTACGAGCAGTACTTC
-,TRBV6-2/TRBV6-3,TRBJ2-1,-,CASSYLVETNEQFF,TGTGCCAGCAGTTACCTGGTCGAAACAAATGAGCAGTTCTTC
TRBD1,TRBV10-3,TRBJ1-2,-,CAISDRQTGSDYTF,TGTGCCATCAGTGATAGGCAGACAGGGTCAGACTACACCTTC
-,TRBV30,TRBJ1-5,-,CAWSASGRGENQPQHF,TGTGCCTGGAGTGCATCAGGGAGGGGTGAGAATCAGCCCCAGCATTTT
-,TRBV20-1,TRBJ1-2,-,CSAGDRGYTF,TGCAGTGCAGGAGACAGGGGCTACACCTTC
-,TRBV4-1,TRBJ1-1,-,CASSQEQGRVTEAFF,TGCGCCAGCAGCCAAGAACAGGGTAGGGTGACTGAAGCTTTCTTT
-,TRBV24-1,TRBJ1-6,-,CATSDTTGNNSPLHF,TGTGCCACCAGTGATACGACGGGAAATAATTCACCCCTCCACTTT
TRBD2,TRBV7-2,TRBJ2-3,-,CASSLATSGRAWDTQYF,TGTGCCAGCAGCTTGGCTACTAGCGGGAGGGCCTGGGATACGCAGTATTTT
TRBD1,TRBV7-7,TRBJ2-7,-,CASSLGTGGVSEQYF,TGTGCCAGCAGTTTGGGGACAGGGGGCGTGTCCGAGCAGTACTTC
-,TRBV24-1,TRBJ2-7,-,CATSDLTSEEQYF,TGTGCCACCAGTGATTTGACTTCGGAGGAGCAGTACTTC
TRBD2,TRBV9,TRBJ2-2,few,CASSSSGRITGELFF,TGTGCCAGCAGTTCTAGCGGGAGGATCACCGGGGAGCTGTTTTTT
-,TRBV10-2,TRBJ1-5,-,CASSWEENQPQHF,TGCGCCAGCAGTTGGGAGGAGAATCAGCCCCAGCATTTT
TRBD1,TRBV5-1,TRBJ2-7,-,CASSFGRGTGGISYEQYF,TGCGCCAGCAGCTTTGGCCGAGGGACAGGGGGAATCTCCTACGAGCAGTACTTC
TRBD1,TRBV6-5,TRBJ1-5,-,CASRPGQGTGQPQHF,TGTGCCAGCAGGCCGGGACAGGGAACGGGCCAGCCCCAGCATTTT
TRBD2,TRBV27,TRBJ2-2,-,CASSPLMRAGGNTGELFF,TGTGCCAGCAGCCCCCTTATGAGAGCGGGGGGGAACACCGGGGAGCTGTTTTTT
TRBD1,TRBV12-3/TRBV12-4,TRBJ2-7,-,CASSGTGSYEQYF,TGTGCCAGCAGTGGGACAGGGAGCTACGAGCAGTACTTC
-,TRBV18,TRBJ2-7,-,CASSPARAYEQYF,TGTGCCAGCTCACCAGCCAGGGCCTACGAGCAGTACTTC
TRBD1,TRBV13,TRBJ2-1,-,CASSFPGTGANEQFF,TGTGCCAGCAGCTTCCCCGGGACAGGGGCCAATGAGCAGTTCTTC
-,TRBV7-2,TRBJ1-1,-,CASLNRLSRTEAFF,TGTGCCAGCCTGAACCGATTGAGCCGCACTGAAGCTTTCTTT
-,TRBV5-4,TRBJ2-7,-,CASSLVADEQYF,TGTGCCAGCAGCTTGGTTGCGGACGAGCAGTACTTC
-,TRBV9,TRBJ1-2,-,CASSPLDFPSLTLYGYTF,TGTGCCAGCAGCCCACTCGACTTTCCTAGCCTAACTTTGTATGGCTACACCTTC
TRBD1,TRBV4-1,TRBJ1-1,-,CASSQVVSTGDRGAFF,TGCGCCAGCAGCCAGGTGGTTTCGACAGGGGATCGGGGGGCTTTCTTT